The clone carrying this TCR beta chain was counted a single time. Its target is unknown. The data stem from a study of cytomegalovirus exposure and HLA in healthy donors. Study information: As an earlier analysis found, 150 million to 200 million T cells yielded 90 million to 140 million unique TCR beta sequences. Study-level findings and limits: The study had only CMV serostatus as immune exposure information. In most subjects, TCR beta sequences reportedly gave accurate predictions of HLA-A and HLA-B alleles.

V was clipped by 3 bases and J by 6 bases; unmatched bases: 1. The length of the CDR3 is 14 residues. Germline CDR1 reads SGHTA; CDR2 reads FQGTGA. PCR amplification relied on 60 Vbeta primers (plus 13 Jbeta primers). Authors' data handling: Later, roughly 86 million unique TCR beta chains were counted in an analysis, and some 11 million of them were shared. TCRdb's table, derived via immunoSEQ multiplex PCR, lists solely in-frame clones and lacks some. V and J calls and clone size are given by that table; D and trimming were obtained from the DNA. The sample has around 180,000 clones, over 60% seen once.

This TCR was recovered from a girl between 10 and 17 years old in good health and CMV-seronegative. The sequencing input was PBMCs. V and J are TRBV7-3 and TRBJ2-3, with 12 bases identical to TRBD1. In DNA, the CDR3 is TGTGCCAGCAGCTTGGGACAGGGGGCGGATACGCAGTATTTT. Protein: CASSLGQGADTQYF.